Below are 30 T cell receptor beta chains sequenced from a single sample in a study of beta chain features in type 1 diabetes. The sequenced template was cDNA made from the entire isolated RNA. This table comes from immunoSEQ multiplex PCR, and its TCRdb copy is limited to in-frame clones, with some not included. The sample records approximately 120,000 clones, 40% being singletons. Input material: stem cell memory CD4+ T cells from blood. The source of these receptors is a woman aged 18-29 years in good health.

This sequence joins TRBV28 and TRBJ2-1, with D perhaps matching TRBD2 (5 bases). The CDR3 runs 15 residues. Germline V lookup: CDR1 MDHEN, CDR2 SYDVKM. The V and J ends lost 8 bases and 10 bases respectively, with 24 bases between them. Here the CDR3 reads CASEFITGRSSEQFF. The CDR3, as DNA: TGTGCCAGCGAGTTTATCACGGGAAGATCCTCGGAGCAGTTCTTC.

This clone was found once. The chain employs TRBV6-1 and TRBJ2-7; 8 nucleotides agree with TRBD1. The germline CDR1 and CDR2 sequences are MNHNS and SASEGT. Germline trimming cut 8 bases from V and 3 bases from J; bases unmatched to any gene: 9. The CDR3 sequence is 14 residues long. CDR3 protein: CASGIQGADYEQYF. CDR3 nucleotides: TGTGCCAGCGGGATCCAGGGGGCAGACTACGAGCAGTACTTC.

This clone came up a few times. CDR3 in amino acids: CASSQRLAGNNEQFF. CDR3 coding DNA: TGTGCCAGCAGCCAACGACTAGCGGGCAACAATGAGCAGTTCTTC. The V call is TRBV4-2, the J call TRBJ2-1; 10 nucleotides match TRBD2. CDR1 and CDR2 from the germline V gene are LGHNA and YNFKEQ. The CDR3 runs to 15 residues. The trim removed 2 bases at V and 5 bases at J, leaving 3 bases unmatched.

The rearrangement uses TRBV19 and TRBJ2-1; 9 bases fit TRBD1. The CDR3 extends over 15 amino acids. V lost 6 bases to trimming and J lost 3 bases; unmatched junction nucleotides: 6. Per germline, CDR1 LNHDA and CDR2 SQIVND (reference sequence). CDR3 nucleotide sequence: TGTGCCAGTAGAATGAGACAGGGGGGCTACAATGAGCAGTTCTTC. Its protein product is CASRMRQGGYNEQFF.

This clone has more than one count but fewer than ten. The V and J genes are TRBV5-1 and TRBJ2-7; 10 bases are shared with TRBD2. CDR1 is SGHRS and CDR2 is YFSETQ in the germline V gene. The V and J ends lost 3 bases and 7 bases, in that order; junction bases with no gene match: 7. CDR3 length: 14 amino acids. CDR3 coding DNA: TGCGCCAGCAGCTCAGGACTAGCGGAGGGTGAGCAGTACTTC. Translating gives CASSSGLAEGEQYF. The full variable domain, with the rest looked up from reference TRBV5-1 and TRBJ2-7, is KAGVTQTPRYLIKTRGQQVTLSCSPISGHRSVSWYQQTPGQGLQFLFEYFSETQRNKGNFPGRFSGRQFSNSRSEMNVSTLELGDSALYLCASSSGLAEGEQYFGPGTRLTVT.

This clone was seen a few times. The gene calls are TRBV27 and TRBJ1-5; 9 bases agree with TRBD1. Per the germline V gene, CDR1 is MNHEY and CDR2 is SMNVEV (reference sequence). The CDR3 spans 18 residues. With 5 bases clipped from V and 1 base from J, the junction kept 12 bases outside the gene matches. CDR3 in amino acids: CASSGSWGQGGSNQPQHF. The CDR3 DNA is TGTGCCAGCAGTGGCAGCTGGGGACAGGGAGGGAGCAATCAGCCCCAGCATTTT.

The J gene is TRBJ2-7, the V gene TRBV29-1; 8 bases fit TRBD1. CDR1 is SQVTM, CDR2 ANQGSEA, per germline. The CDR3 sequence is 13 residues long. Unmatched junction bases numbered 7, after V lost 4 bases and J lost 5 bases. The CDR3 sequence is CSVGGQGIDEQYF. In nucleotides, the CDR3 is TGCAGCGTTGGAGGACAGGGAATCGACGAGCAGTACTTC.

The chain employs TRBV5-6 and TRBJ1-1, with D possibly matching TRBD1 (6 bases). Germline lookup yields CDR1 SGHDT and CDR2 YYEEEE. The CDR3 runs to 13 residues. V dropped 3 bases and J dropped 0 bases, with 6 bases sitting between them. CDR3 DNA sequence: TGTGCCAGCAGCTGGACAGTGAACACTGAAGCTTTCTTT. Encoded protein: CASSWTVNTEAFF.

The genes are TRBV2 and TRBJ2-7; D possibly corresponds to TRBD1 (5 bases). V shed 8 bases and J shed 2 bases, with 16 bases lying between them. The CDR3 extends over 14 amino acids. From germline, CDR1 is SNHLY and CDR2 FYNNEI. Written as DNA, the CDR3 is TGTGCCAGCGATACAGGAAGCTTTACCTACGAGCAGTACTTC. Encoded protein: CASDTGSFTYEQYF.

The DNA of the CDR3 is TGTGCCAGCTGCCCGGCTAGCGGGAGATTATACGAGCAGTACTTC. This encodes CASCPASGRLYEQYF. The chain uses TRBV27 and TRBJ2-7, with TRBD2 matching over 10 bases. This CDR3 has 15 residues. Germline values: CDR1 MNHEY, CDR2 SMNVEV (reference sequence). J gave up 4 bases and V 8 bases, and 11 bases lay outside the gene matches.

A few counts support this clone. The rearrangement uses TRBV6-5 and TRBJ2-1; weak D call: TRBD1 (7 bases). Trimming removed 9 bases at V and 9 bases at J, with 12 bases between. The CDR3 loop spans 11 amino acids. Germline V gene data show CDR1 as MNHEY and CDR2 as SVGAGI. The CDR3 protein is CAREGAGEQFF. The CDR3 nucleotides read TGTGCCAGGGAGGGGGCGGGTGAGCAGTTCTTC.

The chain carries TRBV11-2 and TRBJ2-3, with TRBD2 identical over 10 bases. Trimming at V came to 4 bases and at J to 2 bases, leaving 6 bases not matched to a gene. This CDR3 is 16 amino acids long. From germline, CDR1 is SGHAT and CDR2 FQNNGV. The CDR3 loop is CASSSGTSGDTDTQYF. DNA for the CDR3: TGTGCCAGCAGCTCGGGAACTAGCGGGGACACAGATACGCAGTATTTT.

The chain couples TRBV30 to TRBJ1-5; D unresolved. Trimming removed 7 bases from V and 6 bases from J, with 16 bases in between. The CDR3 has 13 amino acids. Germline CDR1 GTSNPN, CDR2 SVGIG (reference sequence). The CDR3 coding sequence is TGTGCCTCGGACTTTGGAAAAGGTCAGCCCCAGCATTTT. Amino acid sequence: CASDFGKGQPQHF.

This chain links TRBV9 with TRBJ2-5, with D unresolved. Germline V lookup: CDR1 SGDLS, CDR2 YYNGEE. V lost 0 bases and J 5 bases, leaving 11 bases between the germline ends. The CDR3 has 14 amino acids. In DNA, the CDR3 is TGTGCCAGCAGCGTAGGGAGTACTCTTGAGACCCAGTACTTC. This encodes CASSVGSTLETQYF.

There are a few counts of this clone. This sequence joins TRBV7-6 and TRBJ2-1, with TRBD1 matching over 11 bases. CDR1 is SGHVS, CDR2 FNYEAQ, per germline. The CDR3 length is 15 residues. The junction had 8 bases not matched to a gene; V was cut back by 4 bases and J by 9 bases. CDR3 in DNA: TGTGCCAGCAGCTCGACCGGGACAGGGGGACTTGAGCAGTTCTTC. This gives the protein CASSSTGTGGLEQFF.

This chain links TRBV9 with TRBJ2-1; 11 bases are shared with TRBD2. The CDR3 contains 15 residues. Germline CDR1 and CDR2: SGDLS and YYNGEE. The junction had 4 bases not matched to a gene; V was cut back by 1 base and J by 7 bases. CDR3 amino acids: CASSVSSGRRNEQFF. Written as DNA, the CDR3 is TGTGCCAGCAGCGTATCTAGCGGGAGGAGAAATGAGCAGTTCTTC.

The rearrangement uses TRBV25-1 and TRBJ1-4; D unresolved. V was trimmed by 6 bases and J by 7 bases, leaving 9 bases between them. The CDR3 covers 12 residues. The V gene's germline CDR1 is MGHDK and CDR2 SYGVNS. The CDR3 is CASRGRGEKLFF. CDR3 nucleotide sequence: TGTGCCAGCAGGGGGAGAGGTGAAAAACTGTTTTTT.

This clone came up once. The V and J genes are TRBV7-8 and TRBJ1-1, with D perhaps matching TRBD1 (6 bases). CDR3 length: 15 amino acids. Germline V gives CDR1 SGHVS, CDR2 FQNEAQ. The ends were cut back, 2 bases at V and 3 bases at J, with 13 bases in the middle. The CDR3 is CASSLFYRVHTEAFF. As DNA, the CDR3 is TGTGCCAGCAGCTTATTTTACAGGGTACACACTGAAGCTTTCTTT.

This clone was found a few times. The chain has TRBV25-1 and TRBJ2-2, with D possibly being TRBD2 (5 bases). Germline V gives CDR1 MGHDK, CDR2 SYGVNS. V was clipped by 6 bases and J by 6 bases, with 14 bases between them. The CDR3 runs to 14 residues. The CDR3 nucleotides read TGTGCCAGCAGGGCCTCGGGGAAGGCCGGGGAGCTGTTTTTT. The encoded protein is CASRASGKAGELFF.

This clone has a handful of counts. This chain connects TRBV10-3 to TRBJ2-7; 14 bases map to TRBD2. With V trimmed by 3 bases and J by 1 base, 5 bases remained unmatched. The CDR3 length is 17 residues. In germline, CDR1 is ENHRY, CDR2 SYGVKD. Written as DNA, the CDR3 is TGTGCCATCAGTGAACCGGGGACTAGCGGGAGTTCCTACGAGCAGTACTTC. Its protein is CAISEPGTSGSSYEQYF.

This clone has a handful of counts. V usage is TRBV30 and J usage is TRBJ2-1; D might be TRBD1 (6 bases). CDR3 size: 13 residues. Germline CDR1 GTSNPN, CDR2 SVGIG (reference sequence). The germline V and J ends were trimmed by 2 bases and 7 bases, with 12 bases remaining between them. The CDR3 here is CAWSKAGVNEQFF. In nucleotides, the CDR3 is TGTGCCTGGAGTAAAGCAGGGGTTAATGAGCAGTTCTTC.

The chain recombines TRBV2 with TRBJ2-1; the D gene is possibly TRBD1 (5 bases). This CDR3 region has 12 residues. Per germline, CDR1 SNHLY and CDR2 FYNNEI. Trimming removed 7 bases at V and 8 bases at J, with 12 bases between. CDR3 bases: TGTGCCAGCACTAGTTCAGGGTATGAGCAGTTCTTC. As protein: CASTSSGYEQFF.

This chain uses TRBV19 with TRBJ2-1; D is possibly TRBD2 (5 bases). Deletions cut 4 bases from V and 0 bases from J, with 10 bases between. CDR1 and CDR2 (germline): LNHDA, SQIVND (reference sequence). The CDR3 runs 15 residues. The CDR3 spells CASSNSGGSYNEQFF. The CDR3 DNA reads TGTGCCAGTAGTAACAGCGGAGGCTCCTACAATGAGCAGTTCTTC.

CDR3 protein: CASLLAGGGETQYF. The CDR3 DNA sequence: TGTGCCAGCCTACTAGCGGGAGGGGGGGAGACCCAGTACTTC. This chain joins TRBV28 and TRBJ2-5; 13 bases map to TRBD2. V gave up 8 bases and J gave up 5 bases; unmatched junction bases: 5. CDR3 length equals 14 residues. Germline-derived CDR1 and CDR2 are MDHEN and SYDVKM.

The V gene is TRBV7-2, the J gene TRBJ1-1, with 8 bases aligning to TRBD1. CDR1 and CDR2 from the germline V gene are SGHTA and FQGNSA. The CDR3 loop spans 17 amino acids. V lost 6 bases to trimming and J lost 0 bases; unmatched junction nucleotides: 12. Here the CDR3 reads CASSPRGQVRLNTEAFF. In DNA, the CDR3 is TGTGCCAGCAGTCCTAGGGGACAGGTGCGGCTGAACACTGAAGCTTTCTTT.

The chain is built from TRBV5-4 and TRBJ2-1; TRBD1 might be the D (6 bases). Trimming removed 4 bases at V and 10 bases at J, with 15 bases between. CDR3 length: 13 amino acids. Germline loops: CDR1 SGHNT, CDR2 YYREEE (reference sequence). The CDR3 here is CASSQGTPGEQFF. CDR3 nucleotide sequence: TGTGCCAGCAGCCAAGGGACACCGGGCGAGCAGTTCTTC.

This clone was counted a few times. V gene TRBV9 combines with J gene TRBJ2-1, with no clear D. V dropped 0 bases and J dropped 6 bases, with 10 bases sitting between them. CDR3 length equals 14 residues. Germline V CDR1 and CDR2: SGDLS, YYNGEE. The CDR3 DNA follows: TGTGCCAGCAGCGTAGATCAGCAGGTCAATGAGCAGTTCTTC. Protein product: CASSVDQQVNEQFF. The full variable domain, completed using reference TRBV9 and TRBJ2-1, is DSGVTQTPKHLITATGQRVTLRCSPRSGDLSVYWYQQSLDQGLQFLIQYYNGEERAKGNILERFSAQQFPDLHSELNLSSLELGDSALYFCASSVDQQVNEQFFGPGTRLTVL.

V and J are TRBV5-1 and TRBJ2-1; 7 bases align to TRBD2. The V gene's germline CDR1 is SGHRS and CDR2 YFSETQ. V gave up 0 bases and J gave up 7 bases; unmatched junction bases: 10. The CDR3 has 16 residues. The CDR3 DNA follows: TGCGCCAGCAGCTTGGACCCCCTACTAGCGACGAATGAGCAGTTCTTC. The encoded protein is CASSLDPLLATNEQFF. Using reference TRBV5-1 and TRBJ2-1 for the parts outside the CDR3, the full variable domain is KAGVTQTPRYLIKTRGQQVTLSCSPISGHRSVSWYQQTPGQGLQFLFEYFSETQRNKGNFPGRFSGRQFSNSRSEMNVSTLELGDSALYLCASSLDPLLATNEQFFGPGTRLTVL.

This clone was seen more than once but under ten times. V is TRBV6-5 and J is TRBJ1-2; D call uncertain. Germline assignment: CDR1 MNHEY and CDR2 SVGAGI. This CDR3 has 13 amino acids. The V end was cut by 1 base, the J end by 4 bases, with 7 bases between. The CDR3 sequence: CASSYLNRYGYTF. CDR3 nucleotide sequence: TGTGCCAGCAGTTACTTAAATCGCTATGGCTACACCTTC.

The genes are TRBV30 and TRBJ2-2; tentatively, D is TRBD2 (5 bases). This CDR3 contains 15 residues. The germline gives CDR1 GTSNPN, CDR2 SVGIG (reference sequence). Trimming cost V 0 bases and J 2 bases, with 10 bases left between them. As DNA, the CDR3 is TGTGCCTGGAGTGTAGACGGGATAAACACCGGGGAGCTGTTTTTT. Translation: CAWSVDGINTGELFF. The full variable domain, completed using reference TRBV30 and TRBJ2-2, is SQTIHQWPATLVQPVGSPLSLECTVEGTSNPNLYWYRQAAGRGLQLLFYSVGIGQISSEVPQNLSASRPQDRQFILSSKKLLLSDSGFYLCAWSVDGINTGELFFGEGSRLTVL.